What follows describes a single TCR beta chain. Its antigen is undetermined. This record comes from a study of siplizumab effects on memory and regulatory T cells. Germline lookup yields CDR1 LNHDA and CDR2 SQIVND (reference sequence). Trimming stripped 8 bases from V and 6 bases from J, with 16 bases between. The CDR3 loop spans 14 amino acids. For every sample, 90,000 to 100,000 TCR templates were assayed. The protocol was immunoSEQ multiplex PCR, while the TCRdb copy is restricted to in-frame clones and leaves out a portion. The table lists more than 85,000 clones, roughly nine tenths of them singletons. Notes on the study in general: In the presence of siplizumab, alloreactive sequences traceable to unstimulated CD4+ memory cells were significantly reduced. Confirmatory evidence of suppressive function in proliferating siplizumab-culture Tregs was not obtained. Naive T cells looked more diverse than memory cells, and they looked like major contributors to the alloresponse.

This TCR was recovered from a human donor in good health. The chain joins TRBV19 to TRBJ1-4; D remains ambiguous. Sequenced input: CD4+ T cells sorted from blood. The CDR3 DNA follows: TGTGCCAGTGGGATCTGGACTGTAGATGAAAAACTGTTTTTT. This encodes CASGIWTVDEKLFF.